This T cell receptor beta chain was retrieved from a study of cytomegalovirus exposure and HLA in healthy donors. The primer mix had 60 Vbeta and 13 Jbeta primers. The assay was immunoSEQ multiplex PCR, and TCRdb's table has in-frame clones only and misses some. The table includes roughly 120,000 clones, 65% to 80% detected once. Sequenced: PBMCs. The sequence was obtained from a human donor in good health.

The chain's CDR3 is CASSFFGGVSTDTQYF. In DNA form, the CDR3 reads TGTGCCAGCAGCTTCTTTGGGGGGGTCAGCACAGATACGCAGTATTTT. The chain employs TRBV7-9 and TRBJ2-3, with 7 bases that match TRBD2. V shed 3 bases and J 0 bases; nucleotides not matched to a gene: 6. CDR1 is SEHNR and CDR2 is FQNEAQ in the germline V gene (reference sequence). The CDR3 contains 16 residues.